The rows below give T cell receptor beta chains drawn from one sample of a study of post-analysis software for immune sequencing data. MiXCR, run by TCRdb on the PCR reads, gives a single entry per CDR3 protein. The table includes approximately 460,000 distinct CDR3 sequences, around 40% detected once. Source material: blood. All receptors come from a girl under 18 with multiple sclerosis. Both conserved end residues are part of each CDR3. The order of the fields is CDR3 length, V gene, J gene, D gene, clone size, CDR3 DNA, CDR3 protein. The D gene is left open where the match is weak. Clone size is stated in some rows and not others, as once, few, many or a class when expanded.

>12|TRBV6-4|TRBJ2-1|NA|NA
TGTGCCAGCAGTGAGGGGTGCAATGAGCAGTTCTTC
CASSEGCNEQFF
>13|TRBV14|TRBJ1-1|NA|NA
TGTGCCAGCAGCCGAACCCCAACCCTTGAAGCTTTCTTT
CASSRTPTLEAFF
>15|TRBV3-1|TRBJ1-1|NA|NA
TGTGCCAGCAGCCAAGGGATTAAGCGTTCATCTGAAGCTTTCTTT
CASSQGIKRSSEAFF
>13|TRBV19|TRBJ2-5|TRBD2|NA
TGTGCCACTTCGGCGGGGGAAGGAGAGACCCAGTACTTC
CATSAGEGETQYF
>16|TRBV20-1|TRBJ2-1|TRBD2|NA
TGCAGTGCTAGAGAGGCCGTAGCGGGAGCCCACAATGAGCAGTTCTTC
CSAREAVAGAHNEQFF
>14|TRBV9|TRBJ2-7|NA|few
TGTGCCAGCAGCGTAGACCTGAGCGACTACGAGCAGTACTTC
CASSVDLSDYEQYF
>14|TRBV29-1|TRBJ2-7|NA|NA
TGCAGCGCCAACAGGGCGGGGGTCTACAATGAGCAGTACTTC
CSANRAGVYNEQYF
>14|TRBV15|TRBJ2-1|TRBD1|NA
TGTGCCACCAGCCCCCGGGACAGGGTTTATGAGCAGTTCTTC
CATSPRDRVYEQFF
>16|TRBV7-2|TRBJ1-1|TRBD1|NA
TGTGCCAGCAGCTTAGCGACCCCCGGGACAGGGGCTGAAGCTTTCTTT
CASSLATPGTGAEAFF
>14|TRBV10-3|TRBJ1-4|NA|few
TGTGCCATCAGTGAGGGGGACTCTTTGGAAAAACTGTTTTTT
CAISEGDSLEKLFF
>12|TRBV7-6|TRBJ2-1|TRBD1|few
TGTGCCAGCAGCTCGGACAGGGCTAGGCAGTTCTTC
CASSSDRARQFF
>15|TRBV7-2|TRBJ2-3|NA|few
TGTGCCAGCAGCTTCAGGCGAGGTGGCACAGATACGCAGTATTTT
CASSFRRGGTDTQYF
>15|TRBV10-3|TRBJ2-3|NA|few
TGTGCCATCACCCCCGGGTCCCGAGTCACAGATACGCAGTATTTT
CAITPGSRVTDTQYF
>18|TRBV4-2|TRBJ2-1|NA|few
TGTGCCAGCAGCCAAGCCCAGCGGTCTACGAGCTCCTACAATGAGCAGTTCTTC
CASSQAQRSTSSYNEQFF
>15|TRBV5-1|TRBJ2-1|TRBD2|few
TGCGCCAGCAGTGTGGGCCCAGCGGGAGGGCGTGAGCAGTTCTTC
CASSVGPAGGREQFF
>14|TRBV12-3/TRBV12-4|TRBJ1-2|TRBD1|NA
TGTGCCTGCAGCCGAGACAGGGGGATCGGAGGCTACACCTTC
CACSRDRGIGGYTF
>14|TRBV12-3/TRBV12-4|TRBJ2-7|NA|NA
TGTGCCAGCAGGCTGGGACATCTAATCTACGAGCAGTACTTC
CASRLGHLIYEQYF
>16|TRBV4-1|TRBJ1-5|NA|NA
TGCGCCAGCAGCCAAGTGAGCCCGGTGGGTTTTCAGCCCCAGCATTTT
CASSQVSPVGFQPQHF
>15|TRBV10-3|TRBJ2-1|TRBD2|few
TGTGCCATCAGGGAGGGACTAGCGGGGGTTAATGAGCAGTTCTTC
CAIREGLAGVNEQFF
>15|TRBV6-4|TRBJ2-1|TRBD2|few
TGTGCCAGCAGACCTAGCGGGAGGGCATCAGGAGAGCAGTTCTTC
CASRPSGRASGEQFF
>13|TRBV10-3|TRBJ2-5|NA|NA
TGTGCCATCAGTGAACAGTTACAAGAGACCCAGTACTTC
CAISEQLQETQYF
>17|TRBV10-3|TRBJ2-7|NA|NA
TGTGCCATCAGTGGGGACCTGCGGGTGGGGACCTACTACGAGCAGTACTTC
CAISGDLRVGTYYEQYF
>15|TRBV28|TRBJ2-4|TRBD1|few
TGTGCCAGCAGTTCGTCGGGACAGGGCACGCACATTCAGTACTTC
CASSSSGQGTHIQYF
>18|TRBV28|TRBJ2-1|TRBD2|few
TGTGCCAGCAGCTTTGTGGTAGCGGGAGCTCCAAAAGAAAATGAGCAGTTCTTC
CASSFVVAGAPKENEQFF
>12|TRBV12-3/TRBV12-4|TRBJ2-1|TRBD2|NA
TGTGCCAGCAGCTCAAGGACTAGTGGCCAGTTCTTC
CASSSRTSGQFF
>14|TRBV28|TRBJ2-5|TRBD2|few
TGTGCCAGCAGTCTCGGGGGGGCACTAGAGACCCAGTACTTC
CASSLGGALETQYF
>12|TRBV6-6|TRBJ2-3|NA|NA
TGTGCCAGCAGTTCCCCGACGTTGTGGCAGTATTTT
CASSSPTLWQYF
>14|TRBV12-3/TRBV12-4|TRBJ2-3|NA|few
TGTGCCAGCAGTTTATGGGCGGGTGGAGATACGCAGTATTTT
CASSLWAGGDTQYF
>14|TRBV28|TRBJ2-1|NA|NA
TGTGCCAGCAGCCCTCCCCCCAAGTACAATGAGCAGTTCTTC
CASSPPPKYNEQFF